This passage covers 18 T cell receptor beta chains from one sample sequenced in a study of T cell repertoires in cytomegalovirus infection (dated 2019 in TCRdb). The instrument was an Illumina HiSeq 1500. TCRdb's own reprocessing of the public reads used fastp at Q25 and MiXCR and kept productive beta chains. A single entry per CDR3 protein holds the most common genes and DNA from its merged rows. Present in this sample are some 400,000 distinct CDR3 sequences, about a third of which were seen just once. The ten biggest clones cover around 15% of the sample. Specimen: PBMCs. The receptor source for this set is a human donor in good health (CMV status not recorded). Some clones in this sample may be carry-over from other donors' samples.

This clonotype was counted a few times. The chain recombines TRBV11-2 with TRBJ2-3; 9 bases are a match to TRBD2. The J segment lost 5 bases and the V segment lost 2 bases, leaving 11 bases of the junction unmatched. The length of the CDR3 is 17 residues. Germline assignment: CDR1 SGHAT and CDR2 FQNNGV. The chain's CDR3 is CASSLPPAGGTRDTQYF. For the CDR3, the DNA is TGTGCCAGCAGCTTACCCCCCGCGGGGGGGACACGAGATACGCAGTATTTT. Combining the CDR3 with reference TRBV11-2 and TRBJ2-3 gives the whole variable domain EAGVAQSPRYKIIEKRQSVAFWCNPISGHATLYWYQQILGQGPKLLIQFQNNGVVDDSQLPKDRFSAERLKGVDSTLKIQPAKLEDSAVYLCASSLPPAGGTRDTQYFGPGTRLTVL.

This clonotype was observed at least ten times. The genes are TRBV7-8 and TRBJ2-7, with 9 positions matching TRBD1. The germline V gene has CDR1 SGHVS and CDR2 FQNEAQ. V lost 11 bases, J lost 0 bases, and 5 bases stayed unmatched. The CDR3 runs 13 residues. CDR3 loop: CAGGQGTSYEQYF. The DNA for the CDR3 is TGTGCCGGGGGACAGGGCACCTCCTACGAGCAGTACTTC.

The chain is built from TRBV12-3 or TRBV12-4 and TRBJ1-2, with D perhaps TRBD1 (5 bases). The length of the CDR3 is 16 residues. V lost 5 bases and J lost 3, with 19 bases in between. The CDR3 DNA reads TGTGCCAGCAGTAAGCACAGGAGCTCCCTGGACTATGGCTACACCTTC. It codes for CASSKHRSSLDYGYTF.

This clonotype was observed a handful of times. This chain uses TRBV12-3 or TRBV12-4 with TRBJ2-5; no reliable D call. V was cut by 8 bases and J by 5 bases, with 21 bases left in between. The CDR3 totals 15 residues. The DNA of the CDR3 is TGTGCCAGCTGCCTTGCCTTGATCGATTCTGAGACCCAGTACTTC. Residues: CASCLALIDSETQYF.

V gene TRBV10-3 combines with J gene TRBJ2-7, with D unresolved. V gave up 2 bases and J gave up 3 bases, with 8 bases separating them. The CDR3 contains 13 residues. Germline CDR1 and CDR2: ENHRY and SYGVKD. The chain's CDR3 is CAISEAGDYEQYF. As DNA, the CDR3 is TGTGCCATCAGTGAGGCAGGAGACTACGAGCAGTACTTC.

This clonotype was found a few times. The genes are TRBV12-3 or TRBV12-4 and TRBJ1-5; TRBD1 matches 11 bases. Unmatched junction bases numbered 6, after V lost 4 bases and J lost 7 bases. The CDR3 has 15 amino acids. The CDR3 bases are TGTGCCAGCAGTTCTGGGACAGGGGGAAACCAGCCCCAGCATTTT. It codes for CASSSGTGGNQPQHF.

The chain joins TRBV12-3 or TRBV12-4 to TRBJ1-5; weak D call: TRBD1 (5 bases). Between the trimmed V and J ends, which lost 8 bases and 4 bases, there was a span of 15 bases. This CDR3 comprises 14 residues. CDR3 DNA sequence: TGTGCCAGCCTTCTGGCAGGGACTAATCAGCCCCAGCATTTT. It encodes CASLLAGTNQPQHF.

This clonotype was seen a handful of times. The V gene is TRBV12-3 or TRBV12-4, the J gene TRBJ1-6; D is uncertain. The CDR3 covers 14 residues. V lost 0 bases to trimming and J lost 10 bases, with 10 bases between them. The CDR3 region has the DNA TGTGCCAGCAGTTTAGCTAGAGCCGGATCACCCCTCCACTTT. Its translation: CASSLARAGSPLHF.

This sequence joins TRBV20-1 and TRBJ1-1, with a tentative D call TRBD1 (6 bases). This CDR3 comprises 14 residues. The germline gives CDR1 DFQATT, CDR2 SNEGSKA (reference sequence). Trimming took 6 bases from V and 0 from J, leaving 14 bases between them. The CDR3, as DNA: TGCAGTGCCGATCCGGGGGGCATGAACACTGAAGCTTTCTTT. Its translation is CSADPGGMNTEAFF.

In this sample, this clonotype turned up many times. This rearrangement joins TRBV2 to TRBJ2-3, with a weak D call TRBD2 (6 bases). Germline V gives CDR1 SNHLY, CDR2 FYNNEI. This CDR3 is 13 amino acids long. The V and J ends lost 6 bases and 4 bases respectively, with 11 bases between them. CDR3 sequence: CASRTGVADTQYF. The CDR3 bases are TGTGCCAGCAGGACGGGAGTCGCAGATACGCAGTATTTT.

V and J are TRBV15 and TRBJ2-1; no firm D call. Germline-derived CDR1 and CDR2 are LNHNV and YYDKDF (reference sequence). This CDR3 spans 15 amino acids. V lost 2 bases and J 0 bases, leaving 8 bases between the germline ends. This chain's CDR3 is CATSRSGPSYNEQFF. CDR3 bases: TGTGCCACCAGCAGATCGGGTCCCTCCTACAATGAGCAGTTCTTC.

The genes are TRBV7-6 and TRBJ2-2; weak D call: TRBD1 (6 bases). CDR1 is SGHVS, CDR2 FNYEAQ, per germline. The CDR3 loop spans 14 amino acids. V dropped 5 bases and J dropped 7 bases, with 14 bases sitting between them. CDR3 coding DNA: TGTGCCAGCAGCAAGACAGGAACTGGCGGGGAGCTGTTTTTT. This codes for CASSKTGTGGELFF.

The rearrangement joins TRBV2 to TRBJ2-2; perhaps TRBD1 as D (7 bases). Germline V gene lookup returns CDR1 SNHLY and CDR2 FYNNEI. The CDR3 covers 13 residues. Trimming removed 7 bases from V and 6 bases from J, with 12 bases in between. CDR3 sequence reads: CASTTGEAGELFF. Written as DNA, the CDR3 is TGTGCCAGCACCACAGGGGAGGCCGGGGAGCTGTTTTTT.

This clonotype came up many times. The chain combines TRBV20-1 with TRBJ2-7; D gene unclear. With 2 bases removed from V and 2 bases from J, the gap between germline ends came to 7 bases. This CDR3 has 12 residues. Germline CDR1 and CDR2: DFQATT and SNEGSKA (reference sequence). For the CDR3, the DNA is TGCAGTGCTAGAAGCAGAGCCTACGAGCAGTACTTC. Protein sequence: CSARSRAYEQYF.

The CDR3 loop is CASSRNLGNTIYF. DNA of the CDR3: TGCGCCAGCAGCCGAAACCTTGGAAACACCATATATTTT. This chain joins TRBV5-1 and TRBJ1-3, with D hard to call. Germline V gene lookup returns CDR1 SGHRS and CDR2 YFSETQ. This CDR3 has 13 residues. V was cut by 4 bases and J by 3 bases, with 8 bases left in between.

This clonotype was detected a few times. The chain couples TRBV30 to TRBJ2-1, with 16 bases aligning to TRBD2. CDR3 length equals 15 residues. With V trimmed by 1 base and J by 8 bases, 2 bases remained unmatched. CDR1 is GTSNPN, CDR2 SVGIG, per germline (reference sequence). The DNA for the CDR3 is TGTGCCTGGAGTGAAGGGACTAGCGGGGGGGATGAGCAGTTCTTC. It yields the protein CAWSEGTSGGDEQFF. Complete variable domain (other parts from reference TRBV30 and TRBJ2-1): SQTIHQWPATLVQPVGSPLSLECTVEGTSNPNLYWYRQAAGRGLQLLFYSVGIGQISSEVPQNLSASRPQDRQFILSSKKLLLSDSGFYLCAWSEGTSGGDEQFFGPGTRLTVL.

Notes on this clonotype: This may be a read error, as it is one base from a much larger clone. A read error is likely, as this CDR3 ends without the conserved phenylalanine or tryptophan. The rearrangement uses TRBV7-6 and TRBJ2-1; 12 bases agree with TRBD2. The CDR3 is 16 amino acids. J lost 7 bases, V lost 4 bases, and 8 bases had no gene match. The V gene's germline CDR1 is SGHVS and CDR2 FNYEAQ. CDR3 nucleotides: TGTGCCAGCAGCTCCATTCTAGCGGGGGGGCTTAATGAGCAGTTCTCC. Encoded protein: CASSSILAGGLNEQFS.

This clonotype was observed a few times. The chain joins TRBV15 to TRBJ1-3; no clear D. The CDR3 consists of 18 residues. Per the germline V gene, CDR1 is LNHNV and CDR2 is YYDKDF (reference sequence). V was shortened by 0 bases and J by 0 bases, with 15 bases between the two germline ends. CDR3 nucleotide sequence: TGTGCCACCAGCAGAGATGTTACCCGATCCGTCTCTGGAAACACCATATATTTT. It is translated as CATSRDVTRSVSGNTIYF.